This section outlines one T cell receptor beta chain sequence together with its context. The CDR3 is made up of 14 amino acids. Per germline, CDR1 MGHDK and CDR2 SYGVNS. V was pared by 6 bases and J by 2 bases, with 6 bases of the junction left unmatched. These data originate in a study of blood T cell repertoires in COVID-19. Profiled with immunoSEQ multiplex PCR; TCRdb holds only in-frame clones, not every one. The repertoire consists of a few hundred thousand clones, with 70% to 90% occurring once and the leading ten covering approximately 0.92%. The gene calls are TRBV25-1 and TRBJ1-2; TRBD1 agrees at 7 bases. The receptor comes from a young man with COVID-19, enrolled during active disease. Sequences were obtained from peripheral blood. The CDR3 reads CASRNRDSNYGYTF. Here the CDR3 DNA reads TGTGCCAGCAGAAACCGGGACAGCAACTATGGCTACACCTTC.